This T cell receptor beta chain was sequenced for a study of blood T cell repertoires in COVID-19. Assay used: immunoSEQ multiplex PCR; TCRdb lists only in-frame clones, some missing. Of some 190,000 clones in the sample, around 84% were seen once. Everyone who took part was roughly 18 to 89 years old, and they came from 20 to 25 US areas. Participants' own reports of clinical history determined their cohort assignment. Exposed participants came across a COVID-19 case within 2 weeks before study entry. The length of the CDR3 is 13 residues. V shed 8 bases, J shed 6 bases, and the junction held 8 bases outside the gene matches. CDR1 SNHLY and CDR2 FYNNEI come from the germline V gene.

This receptor was taken from a woman aged 30 to 39 who had been exposed to COVID-19. Sequencing used PBMCs or T cells enriched from blood (not recorded which). V usage is TRBV2 and J usage is TRBJ2-3, with TRBD2 matching 7 bases. The CDR3 region is CASRHRGGDTQYF. CDR3 in DNA: TGTGCCAGCCGCCATCGGGGAGGGGATACGCAGTATTTT.